This TCR beta chain originates from a study of metastatic and nonmetastatic thyroid tumors. The entire patient cohort was treatment-naive prior to thyroid surgery. TCRdb reanalyzed the PCR reads with MiXCR. The sample consists of around 20,000 clones, approximately 26% of them appearing once. The sequenced sample consisted of blood. This receptor was taken from a female donor with papillary thyroid cancer or a benign thyroid nodule (not recorded which). Some clones in this sample may be carry-over from other donors' samples.

CDR3 residues: CASSGLADSYEQYF. The DNA for the CDR3 is TGTGCCAGCAGTGGACTAGCGGACTCCTACGAGCAGTACTTC. V gene TRBV6-4 combines with J gene TRBJ2-7, with 9 bases matching TRBD2. CDR3 size: 14 residues. V gave up 4 bases and J gave up 0 bases; unmatched junction bases: 1. The germline CDR1 and CDR2 sequences are MRHNA and SNTAGT.